This T cell receptor beta chain was documented in a study of neurological immune-mediated disorders. Findings and caveats of the study: One related-CDR3 cluster, found by phylogenetic grouping, held repertoires of 18 of 34 multiple sclerosis patients and is a possible signature.

Many counts were recorded for this clonotype. Its antigen is not known. In germline, CDR1 is DFQATT, CDR2 SNEGSKA (reference sequence). This CDR3 is built from 12 residues. Trimming removed 2 bases at V and 1 base at J, with 5 bases between. A total of 2 million PBMCs stored at -80 degrees C provided the unsorted libraries. The cDNA was synthesized by means of template-switch 5'RACE, which was carried out with 10-nucleotide random UMIs. Over 180 million TCR-beta sequences from 15-18 subjects were obtained in each sequencing run. Each CDR3 protein is one row after TCRdb ran MiXCR on the 5' RACE reads. This table holds around 68,000 distinct CDR3 sequences, approximately 4.2% found once.

Sequenced sample: PBMCs. This clonotype originated in a man between 45 and 60 years old with multiple sclerosis. J is TRBJ1-2 and V is TRBV20-1; D unresolved. The CDR3: CSARTDNYGYTF. DNA for the CDR3: TGCAGTGCTAGAACAGATAACTATGGCTACACCTTC.